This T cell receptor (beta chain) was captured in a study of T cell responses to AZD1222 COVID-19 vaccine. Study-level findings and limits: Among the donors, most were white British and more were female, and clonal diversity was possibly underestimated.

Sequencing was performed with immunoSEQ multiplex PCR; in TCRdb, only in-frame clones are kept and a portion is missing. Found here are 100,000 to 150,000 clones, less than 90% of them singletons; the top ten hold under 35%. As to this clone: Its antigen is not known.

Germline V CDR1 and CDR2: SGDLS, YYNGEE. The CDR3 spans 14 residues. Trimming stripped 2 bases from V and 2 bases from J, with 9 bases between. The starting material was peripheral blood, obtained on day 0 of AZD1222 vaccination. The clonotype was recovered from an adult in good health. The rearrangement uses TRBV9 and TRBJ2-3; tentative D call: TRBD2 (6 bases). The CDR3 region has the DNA TGTGCCAGCAGCGTGGACTATCTCACAGATACGCAGTATTTT. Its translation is CASSVDYLTDTQYF.